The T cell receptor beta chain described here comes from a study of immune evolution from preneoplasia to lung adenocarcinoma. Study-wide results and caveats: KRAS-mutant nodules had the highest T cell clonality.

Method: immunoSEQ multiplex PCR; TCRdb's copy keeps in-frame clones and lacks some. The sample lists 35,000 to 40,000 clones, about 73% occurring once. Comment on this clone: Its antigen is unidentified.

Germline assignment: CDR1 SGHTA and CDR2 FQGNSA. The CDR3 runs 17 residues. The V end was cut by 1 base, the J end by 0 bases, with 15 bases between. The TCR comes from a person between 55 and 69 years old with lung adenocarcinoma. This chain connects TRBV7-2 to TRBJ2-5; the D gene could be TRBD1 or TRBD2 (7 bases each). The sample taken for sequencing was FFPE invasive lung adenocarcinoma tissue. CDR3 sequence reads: CASSLGAGGGYQETQYF. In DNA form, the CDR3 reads TGTGCCAGCAGCTTAGGAGCAGGGGGAGGGTACCAAGAGACCCAGTACTTC.